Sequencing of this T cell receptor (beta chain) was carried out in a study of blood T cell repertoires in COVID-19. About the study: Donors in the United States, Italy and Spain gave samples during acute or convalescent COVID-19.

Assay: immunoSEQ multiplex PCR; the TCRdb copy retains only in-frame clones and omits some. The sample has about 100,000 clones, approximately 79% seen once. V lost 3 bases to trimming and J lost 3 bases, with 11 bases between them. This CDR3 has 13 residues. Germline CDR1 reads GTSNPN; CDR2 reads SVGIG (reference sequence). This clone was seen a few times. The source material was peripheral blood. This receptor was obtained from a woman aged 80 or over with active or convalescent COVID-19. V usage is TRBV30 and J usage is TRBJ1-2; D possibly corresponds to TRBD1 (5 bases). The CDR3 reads CAWRPGTHYGYTF. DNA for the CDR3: TGTGCCTGGAGACCCGGGACTCACTATGGCTACACCTTC.